This TCR beta chain stems from a study of blood T cell repertoires in COVID-19. Overall study context: The cDNA or gDNA used as material had been derived from T cells, B-cell-depleted T cells, or PBMCs.

This CDR3 region has 15 residues. With 2 bases removed from V and 4 bases from J, the gap between germline ends came to 14 bases. Germline CDR1 is SGHDT and CDR2 is YYEEEE. Under the authors' procedure: Amplification of reference gene primers provided the estimated nucleated cell counts. TCRdb's table, derived via immunoSEQ multiplex PCR, lists solely in-frame clones and lacks some. The V and J calls and clone size were taken over from that table, and D and trimming were inferred from the DNA. The sample gives about 190,000 clones, about 86% of which show up once; roughly 0.9% is in the top ten. The receptor was derived from a woman aged 18-29 years who had recovered from COVID-19. The rearrangement joins TRBV5-6 to TRBJ2-3; D might be TRBD1 (6 bases). The sequencing input was peripheral blood. CDR3 nucleotides: TGTGCCAGCAGCTTATCAGGGGTTCTGGCAGATACGCAGTATTTT. This translates into CASSLSGVLADTQYF.